This is a list of T cell receptor beta chains from one sample in a study of T-cell reconstitution after alpha-beta-depleted transplantation in children. Using its own MiXCR run on the PCR reads, TCRdb lists one record per CDR3 protein. Of about 690,000 distinct CDR3 sequences in the sample, about 15% were seen once. The material sequenced was PBMCs from the stem cell graft donor, taken from the stem cell graft. The receptors come from a human donor who donated a stem cell graft to a child with acute myeloid leukemia. The conserved cysteine and the conserved F or W are not part of the CDR3 here. The order of the fields is V gene, J gene, CDR3 protein.

TRBV29-1	TRBJ1-3	SVEDPFGNTIY
TRBV5-6	TRBJ1-1	ASRQPGTEAF
TRBV20-1	TRBJ2-1	SAPTSGGSSYNEQF
TRBV2	TRBJ2-2	ASSLSAAWTGNTGELF
TRBV7-2	TRBJ1-4	ASSIRTVPREKLF
TRBV6-1	TRBJ2-2	ASTRSQAGELF
TRBV29-1	TRBJ1-2	SVEGALGKGNYGYT
TRBV2	TRBJ1-2	ASQGMYGYT
TRBV20-1	TRBJ2-2	SARDTGDTGELF
TRBV10-3	TRBJ1-5	AISEAGRGGNQPQH
TRBV7-9	TRBJ2-1	ASIIGTISSYNEQF
TRBV2	TRBJ1-5	ASSSTIGSNQPQH
TRBV4-3	TRBJ2-1	ASSQVDWGQGGHEQF
TRBV20-1	TRBJ1-1	SAHPSRNTEAF
TRBV25-1	TRBJ2-4	ASSEGRTGFGNIQY
TRBV5-1	TRBJ1-4	ASSSSRGNEKLF
TRBV7-2	TRBJ2-1	ASSYEYNEQF
TRBV7-3	TRBJ2-3	ASSLYGTGGRADTQY
TRBV20-1	TRBJ1-1	SARIKDGGTEAF
TRBV5-1	TRBJ1-1	ASSSTTGASSEAF
TRBV5-1	TRBJ2-1	ASSLVLSGGTDNEQF
TRBV20-1	TRBJ2-2	SARPSSTGELF
TRBV20-1	TRBJ2-5	SARGDYAETQY
TRBV10-3	TRBJ1-2	AISAGIGQGGASYGYT
TRBV20-1	TRBJ2-1	SARDSGAYNEQF
TRBV20-1	TRBJ2-5	SALETISQETQY
TRBV6-1	TRBJ1-5	ASSESRVQPQH
TRBV25-1	TRBJ1-1	ASSEFGRGQMNTEAF
TRBV20-1	TRBJ2-1	SAEWTSGYNEQF
TRBV5-1	TRBJ1-6	ASSLWVTDMDNSPLH
TRBV6-6	TRBJ2-3	ASSLFLLGQGGRDTQY
TRBV29-1	TRBJ2-3	SVGKASFTDTQY
TRBV4-2	TRBJ2-3	ASSQESGFTDTQY
TRBV20-1	TRBJ1-2	SARPASYGYT
TRBV7-2	TRBJ2-1	ASSPPPKGEQF
TRBV24-1	TRBJ2-1	ATSDPWGDRSNEQF
TRBV5-1	TRBJ2-1	ASSPSGGPRYEQF
TRBV29-1	TRBJ2-5	SVWDSQETQY
TRBV4-2	TRBJ2-1	ASSQVRDRVNEQF
TRBV23-1	TRBJ2-1	ASSQRKFDLSYNEQF
TRBV11-2	TRBJ2-1	ASSLARYNEQF
TRBV4-3	TRBJ1-2	ASSQEILGQRFGAYGYT
TRBV7-9	TRBJ2-1	ASSLGVQRDNEQF
TRBV7-9	TRBJ1-5	ASSLSSNQPQH
TRBV20-1	TRBJ1-2	SASREVFYGYT
TRBV12-3/TRBV12-4	TRBJ2-1	ASSGGLGSNEQF
TRBV12-3/TRBV12-4	TRBJ2-1	ASSPSTRGVNEQF
TRBV12-3/TRBV12-4	TRBJ1-1	ASSTWGTVNTEAF
TRBV13	TRBJ2-1	ASSLGSGGEQF
TRBV6-1	TRBJ2-1	ASSAERGGTSSYNEQF
TRBV20-1	TRBJ2-4	SASSGTNKNIQY
TRBV7-2	TRBJ1-5	ASSLRQVYGNQPQH
TRBV15	TRBJ2-1	ATSKPRYNEQF